This T cell receptor (beta chain) was found in a study of CD8+ T cells in alopecia areata (dated by TCRdb to 2016 to 2019). With respect to the entire study: In both human patients and the C3H/HeJ mouse model, the study applied high-throughput TCRbeta sequencing to look at T cell clonal expansion in alopecia areata. Human TCRbeta sequencing covered scalp tissue and sorted CD4+ and CD8+ peripheral blood T cells from patchy and totalis/universalis alopecia areata patients and healthy controls. TCRbeta CDR3 regions were amplified by immunoSEQ multiplex PCR with 35 Vbeta forward and 13 Jbeta reverse primers. RNA was extracted with the PAXgene miRNA kit for fixed scalp, the miRNeasy kit for PBMCs, and the RNeasy kit for mouse skin. Scalp clonality was compared among normal scalp (n=4), patchy alopecia areata scalp (n=8), and alopecia totalis/universalis scalp (n=8). Findings and caveats that apply to the study as a whole: Compared with mice, TCR sequences shared between patients were less clear, possibly partly because of HLA diversity across the patient population. Compared with normal scalp, lesional scalp had higher clonality and more expanded CD8+ clones, particularly in alopecia totalis/universalis, a pattern that suggests antigenic drive. Resident alphabeta T cells in normal human skin are also sequenced, complicating scalp TCR repertoire analysis, unlike mouse skin dominated by gammadelta T cells.

Preparation of the library involved the immunoSEQ multiplex PCR assay. RNA was extracted from all samples and reverse transcribed into cDNA, which served as template for TCR sequencing. SuperScript III was used for first-strand cDNA synthesis, primed with a 2:1 mix of oligo-dT and random hexamers. A synthetic immune receptor repertoire was used to assess amplification bias, and residual bias was removed computationally. As for the original processing: Raw reads were preprocessed to remove errors, and CDR3 was defined by IMGT conventions from the conserved cysteine to phenylalanine. Clonality was computed by normalizing Shannon entropy by log2 of the number of productive unique TCRs and subtracting the result from 1. Whether each scalp clone was CD4 or CD8 was inferred by checking scalp TCRbeta sequences against the CD4 and CD8 repertoires from sorted blood. Here the immuneACCESS table is served through TCRdb, limited to in-frame sequences with V and J called. Missing clones are a known gap in these copies; in checked studies unresolved V genes cover under half, and the rest lacks a known reason. V and J calls and clone size follow that table, whereas D and trimming were derived from the DNA. For this sample the table gives roughly 100,000 clones, of which less than 70% were detected only once. The ten largest clonotypes hold 8% to 10% of the sample.

A note on this clone: The antigen it binds to is not known. Nothing much larger sits one base from this clone, and base qualities are not available.

PBMCs were separated by density centrifugation and stained for CD3, CD4 and CD8, after which CD4+ and CD8+ T cells were sorted on a FACSAria. Unaffected controls provided scalp biopsies and blood samples. The trim is 5 bases for V and 1 base for J, with a gap of 11 bases between the germline ends. The CDR3 runs 14 residues from the cysteine to the phenylalanine. The kept DNA is CDR3 alone, 42 bases in frame from the first base. CDR1 MNHEY and CDR2 SVGAGI are derived from the germline V gene. The chain employs TRBV6-5 and TRBJ2-5, with no confident D gene call. Sample: CD4+ T cells sorted from blood. The source is a human donor in good health. CDR3 reads: CASSEPAFQETQYF. The sequence in DNA is TGTGCCAGCAGTGAACCTGCGTTCCAAGAGACCCAGTACTTC.